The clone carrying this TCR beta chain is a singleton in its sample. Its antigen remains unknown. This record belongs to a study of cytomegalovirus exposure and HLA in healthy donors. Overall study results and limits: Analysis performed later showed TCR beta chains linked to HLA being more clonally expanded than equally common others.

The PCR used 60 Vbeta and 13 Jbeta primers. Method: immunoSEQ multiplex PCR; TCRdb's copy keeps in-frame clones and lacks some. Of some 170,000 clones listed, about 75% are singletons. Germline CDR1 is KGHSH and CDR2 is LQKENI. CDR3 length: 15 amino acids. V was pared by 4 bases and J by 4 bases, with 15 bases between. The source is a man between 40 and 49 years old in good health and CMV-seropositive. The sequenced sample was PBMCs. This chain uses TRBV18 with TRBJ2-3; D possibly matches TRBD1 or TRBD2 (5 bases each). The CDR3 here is CASSRPGSRADTQYF. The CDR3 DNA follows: TGTGCCAGCTCACGACCAGGGAGTAGAGCAGATACGCAGTATTTT.